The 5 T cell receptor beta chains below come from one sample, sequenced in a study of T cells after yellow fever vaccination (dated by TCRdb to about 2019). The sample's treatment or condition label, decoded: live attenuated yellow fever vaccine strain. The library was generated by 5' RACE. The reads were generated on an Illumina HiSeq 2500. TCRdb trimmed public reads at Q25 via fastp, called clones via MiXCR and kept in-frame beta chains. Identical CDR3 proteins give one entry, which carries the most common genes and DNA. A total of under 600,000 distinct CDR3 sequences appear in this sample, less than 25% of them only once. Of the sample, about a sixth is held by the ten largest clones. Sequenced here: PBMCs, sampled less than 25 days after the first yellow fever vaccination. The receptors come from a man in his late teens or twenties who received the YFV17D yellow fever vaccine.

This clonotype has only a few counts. The CDR3 here is CSARPRRGQDNEQFF. The CDR3 coding sequence is TGCAGTGCTAGACCCCGCAGGGGGCAAGACAATGAGCAGTTCTTC. The rearrangement joins TRBV20-1 to TRBJ2-1; 8 bases are a match to TRBD1. After removal of 2 bases from V and 5 bases from J, the junction contained 8 bases not matched to a gene. Germline assignment: CDR1 DFQATT and CDR2 SNEGSKA (reference sequence). The CDR3 length is 15 residues.

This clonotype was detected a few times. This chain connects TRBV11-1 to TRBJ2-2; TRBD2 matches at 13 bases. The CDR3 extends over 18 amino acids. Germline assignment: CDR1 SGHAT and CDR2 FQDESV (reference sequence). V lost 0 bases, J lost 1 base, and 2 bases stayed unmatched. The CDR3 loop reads CASSLARTSGGNTGELFF. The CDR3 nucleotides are TGTGCCAGCAGCTTAGCGCGGACTAGCGGGGGGAACACCGGGGAGCTGTTTTTT.

CDR3 loop: CASSPTPSLGGITGELFF. DNA of the CDR3: TGTGCCAGCTCACCAACCCCTTCGTTAGGGGGCATCACCGGGGAGCTGTTTTTT. This chain uses TRBV18 with TRBJ2-2, with TRBD1 matching over 7 bases. V gave up 2 bases and J gave up 4 bases; unmatched junction bases: 13. The CDR3 runs to 18 residues. Germline V gene data show CDR1 as KGHSH and CDR2 as LQKENI.

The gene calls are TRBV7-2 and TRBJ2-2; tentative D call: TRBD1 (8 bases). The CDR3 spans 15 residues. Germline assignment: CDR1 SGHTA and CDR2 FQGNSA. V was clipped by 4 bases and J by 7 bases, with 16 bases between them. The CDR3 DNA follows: TGTGCCAGCAGCTCCCGACAGGGGAGGGGCGGGGAGCTGTTTTTT. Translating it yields CASSSRQGRGGELFF. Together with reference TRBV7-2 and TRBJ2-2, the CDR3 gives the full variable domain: GAGVSQSPSNKVTEKGKDVELRCDPISGHTALYWYRQSLGQGLEFLIYFQGNSAPDKSGLPSDRFSAERTGGSVSTLTIQRTQQEDSAVYLCASSSRQGRGGELFFGEGSRLTVL.

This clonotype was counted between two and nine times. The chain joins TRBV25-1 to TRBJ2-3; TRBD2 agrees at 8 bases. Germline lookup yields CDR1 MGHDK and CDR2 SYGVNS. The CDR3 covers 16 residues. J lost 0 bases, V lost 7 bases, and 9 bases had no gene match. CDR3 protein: CASMERGSSSTDTQYF. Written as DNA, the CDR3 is TGTGCCAGCATGGAGCGGGGGTCTTCTAGCACAGATACGCAGTATTTT. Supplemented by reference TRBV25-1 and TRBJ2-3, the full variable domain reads EADIYQTPRYLVIGTGKKITLECSQTMGHDKMYWYQQDPGMELHLIHYSYGVNSTEKGDLSSESTVSRIRTEHFPLTLESARPSHTSQYLCASMERGSSSTDTQYFGPGTRLTVL.